The 25 T cell receptor beta chains given below trace back to one sample, sequenced in a study of blood T cell repertoires in COVID-19. Clones were sequenced by immunoSEQ multiplex PCR, and TCRdb holds only the in-frame ones, with some missing. The table records around 200,000 clones, about 87% of them present only once. Sequencing was done on a sample of peripheral blood. These receptor sequences come from a man aged 40-49 years with active or convalescent COVID-19.

The V and J genes are TRBV27 and TRBJ1-5; 8 nucleotides align to TRBD1. V shed 5 bases, J shed 3 bases, and the junction held 15 bases outside the gene matches. The CDR3 has 18 residues. CDR1 MNHEY and CDR2 SMNVEV come from the germline V gene (reference sequence). CDR3 DNA sequence: TGTGCCAGCAGTCCCTCAATTAGGCAGGGGGCCGTCAATCAGCCCCAGCATTTT. Residues: CASSPSIRQGAVNQPQHF.

This clone was seen a few times. V and J are TRBV5-8 and TRBJ2-3; 12 bases match TRBD1. The CDR3 runs to 15 residues. Losses at the gene ends were 4 bases for V and 14 bases for J; bases not matched to a gene: 14. CDR1 is SGHTS, CDR2 YDEGEE, per germline. CDR3 coding DNA: TGTGCCAGCAGCCCCGGGACAGGGGGCCCAGGGGCCAGGTATTTT. This sequence encodes CASSPGTGGPGARYF.

The chain uses TRBV27 and TRBJ2-5, with TRBD1 identical over 11 bases. The CDR3 runs 18 residues. V trimming: 2 bases; J trimming: 5 bases; junction bases outside the gene matches: 13. Germline CDR1 reads MNHEY; CDR2 reads SMNVEV (reference sequence). The CDR3: CASSLQGQGARGKETQYF. The CDR3 bases are TGTGCCAGCAGTTTACAAGGACAGGGGGCGCGAGGCAAGGAGACCCAGTACTTC.

This chain uses TRBV19 with TRBJ1-3, with TRBD1 matching 7 bases. The CDR3 spans 16 residues. Losses at the gene ends were 6 bases for V and 0 bases for J; bases not matched to a gene: 8. The germline V gene has CDR1 LNHDA and CDR2 SQIVND (reference sequence). DNA for the CDR3: TGTGCCAGTAGCGCCGAAGGGGGCGTCTCTGGAAACACCATATATTTT. This encodes CASSAEGGVSGNTIYF.

V usage is TRBV28 and J usage is TRBJ2-7, with D perhaps TRBD1 (6 bases). The CDR3 covers 14 residues. CDR1 is MDHEN and CDR2 is SYDVKM in the germline V gene. The germline V and J ends were trimmed by 3 bases and 3 bases, with 12 bases remaining between them. CDR3 protein: CASSFRGHHYEQYF. CDR3 sequence (DNA): TGTGCCAGCAGTTTCCGGGGACACCACTACGAGCAGTACTTC.

The chain recombines TRBV2 with TRBJ2-5, with TRBD2 as a possible D gene (5 bases). Trimming removed 4 bases from V and 5 bases from J, with 11 bases in between. The CDR3 has 13 amino acids. The germline V gene has CDR1 SNHLY and CDR2 FYNNEI. The DNA for the CDR3 is TGTGCCAGCAGTGGAGGGCGCGGGGAGACCCAGTACTTC. Translating gives CASSGGRGETQYF.

A remark on this clone: The same CDR3 arises from other DNA sequences in this sample as well. The chain uses TRBV7-2 and TRBJ1-2; possible D gene TRBD1, 6 bases. The CDR3 extends over 12 amino acids. Germline V gene lookup returns CDR1 SGHTA and CDR2 FQGNSA. Trimming took 6 bases from V and 2 from J, leaving 7 bases between them. CDR3: CASRGANYGYTF. CDR3 sequence (DNA): TGTGCCAGCAGGGGGGCAAACTATGGCTACACCTTC.

This chain connects TRBV27 to TRBJ1-4, with D unclear. V gave up 6 bases and J gave up 8 bases, with 16 bases separating them. CDR3 length: 14 amino acids. The V gene's germline CDR1 is MNHEY and CDR2 SMNVEV (reference sequence). CDR3 residues: CASRMRAHGEKLFF. CDR3 DNA sequence: TGTGCCAGCAGGATGAGGGCCCACGGGGAAAAACTGTTTTTT.

The chain employs TRBV4-2 and TRBJ2-7; 10 bases fit TRBD2. CDR1 and CDR2 (germline): LGHNA, YNFKEQ. The ends lost 1 base at V and 3 bases at J; junction bases unmatched: 12. The CDR3 contains 18 residues. The CDR3 here is CASSQVSSLAGEVYEQYF. CDR3 in DNA: TGTGCCAGCAGCCAAGTGAGCAGCCTAGCGGGGGAAGTCTACGAGCAGTACTTC.

The J gene is TRBJ1-6, the V gene TRBV30; no clear D gene. Germline CDR1 is GTSNPN and CDR2 is SVGIG (reference sequence). Trimming pared 3 bases from V and 6 bases from J, leaving 15 bases between. The CDR3 extends over 15 amino acids. CDR3 sequence: CAWRGGGRSNSPLHF. The CDR3 DNA follows: TGTGCCTGGAGGGGCGGAGGGAGGAGTAATTCACCCCTCCACTTT.

The V and J genes are TRBV11-2 and TRBJ2-5; TRBD2 aligns across 8 bases. The V segment lost 2 bases and the J segment 5 bases; nucleotides outside the gene matches: 16. The CDR3 totals 18 residues. Germline V gene data show CDR1 as SGHAT and CDR2 as FQNNGV. The CDR3 bases are TGTGCCAGCAGCTTAACAACTAACGGGCGGGGGGCCAGGGAGACCCAGTACTTC. Protein sequence: CASSLTTNGRGARETQYF.

This chain joins TRBV9 and TRBJ2-3; possible D gene TRBD1, 5 bases. The V end was cut by 0 bases, the J end by 7 bases, with 18 bases between. The germline CDR1 and CDR2 sequences are SGDLS and YYNGEE. This CDR3 contains 16 residues. CDR3 protein: CASSVEGVRLVHTQYF. The CDR3 DNA reads as TGTGCCAGCAGCGTAGAAGGGGTTAGGTTGGTTCATACGCAGTATTTT.

This clone was counted a few times. J is TRBJ2-7 and V is TRBV4-1; unclear D gene. Deletions cut 1 base from V and 7 bases from J, with 20 bases between. This CDR3 has 16 residues. Germline V gene data show CDR1 as MGHRA and CDR2 as YSYEKL. The CDR3 DNA sequence: TGCGCCAGCAGCCAAGTGATCCTCCTCGAGAAACGGGAGCAGTACTTC. Its translation: CASSQVILLEKREQYF.

The V and J genes are TRBV4-2 and TRBJ1-4, with D maybe TRBD1 (5 bases). V lost 1 base to trimming and J lost 8 bases, with 11 bases between them. This CDR3 is 14 amino acids long. Per germline, CDR1 LGHNA and CDR2 YNFKEQ. DNA for the CDR3: TGTGCCAGCAGCCAAGGGGGGGGTGGGGAAAAACTGTTTTTT. This translates into CASSQGGGGEKLFF.

This chain uses TRBV2 with TRBJ2-3, with TRBD2 as a possible D gene (5 bases). V was shortened by 7 bases and J by 8 bases, with 13 bases between the two germline ends. Germline loops: CDR1 SNHLY, CDR2 FYNNEI. This CDR3 region has 12 residues. CDR3 DNA: TGTGCCAGCACCCCGGACTCTCGTACGCAGTATTTT. Protein sequence: CASTPDSRTQYF.

V and J are TRBV7-2 and TRBJ2-3, with 9 positions matching TRBD2. In germline, CDR1 is SGHTA, CDR2 FQGNSA. The CDR3 has 16 residues. The V gene end was trimmed by 4 bases and the J gene end by 0 bases; junction bases not matched to a gene: 5. The CDR3 sequence: CASSSLAGSSTDTQYF. CDR3 nucleotide sequence: TGTGCCAGCAGCTCCCTAGCGGGGTCTAGCACAGATACGCAGTATTTT.

This chain links TRBV5-6 with TRBJ1-1; 7 bases fit TRBD1. V was clipped by 1 base and J by 4 bases; unmatched bases: 10. The CDR3 loop spans 16 amino acids. Germline assignment: CDR1 SGHDT and CDR2 YYEEEE. The CDR3 sequence is CASSLTGVEWGTEAFF. The CDR3 DNA reads TGTGCCAGCAGCTTGACAGGGGTGGAGTGGGGCACTGAAGCTTTCTTT.

The genes are TRBV7-6 and TRBJ2-3, with 15 nucleotides matching TRBD2. In germline, CDR1 is SGHVS, CDR2 FNYEAQ. V lost 3 bases to trimming and J lost 6 bases; unmatched junction nucleotides: 10. The CDR3 sequence is 18 residues long. CDR3 region: CASSFPRTSGGAPDTQYF. In nucleotides, the CDR3 is TGTGCCAGCAGCTTCCCCCGGACTAGCGGGGGGGCCCCGGATACGCAGTATTTT.

The chain links TRBV12-2 to TRBJ1-1. TRBV12-2 is an annotated pseudogene. The CDR3 is made up of 14 amino acids. The CDR3 loop is CASRLVRAGTEAFF. DNA of the CDR3: TGTGCAAGTCGCTTAGTCAGGGCGGGGACTGAAGCTTTCTTT.

The chain uses TRBV4-1 and TRBJ1-4; D perhaps matches TRBD1 (6 bases). Per the germline V gene, CDR1 is MGHRA and CDR2 is YSYEKL. The CDR3 is 14 residues long. V lost 1 base to trimming and J lost 6 bases, with 9 bases between them. The CDR3 bases are TGCGCCAGCAGCCAAGGCAGGGGCGATGAAAAACTGTTTTTT. It translates to CASSQGRGDEKLFF.

This sequence joins TRBV4-1 and TRBJ1-6; D is possibly TRBD1 (5 bases). V lost 0 bases and J 9 bases, leaving 12 bases between the germline ends. The germline CDR1 and CDR2 sequences are MGHRA and YSYEKL. This CDR3 has 15 amino acids. This CDR3 reads CASSQERGESSPLHF. CDR3 nucleotide sequence: TGCGCCAGCAGCCAAGAGCGGGGGGAGAGTTCACCCCTCCACTTT.

The chain uses TRBV9 and TRBJ2-5, with a weak D call TRBD2 (5 bases). The CDR3 contains 12 residues. Germline V lookup: CDR1 SGDLS, CDR2 YYNGEE. The V and J ends lost 4 bases and 1 base respectively, with 5 bases between them. The CDR3 loop is CASSRGQETQYF. CDR3 nucleotides: TGTGCCAGCAGCCGGGGCCAAGAGACCCAGTACTTC. Full variable domain (missing parts from reference TRBV9 and TRBJ2-5): DSGVTQTPKHLITATGQRVTLRCSPRSGDLSVYWYQQSLDQGLQFLIQYYNGEERAKGNILERFSAQQFPDLHSELNLSSLELGDSALYFCASSRGQETQYFGPGTRLLVL.

This sequence joins TRBV5-1 and TRBJ2-3; weak D call: TRBD2 (6 bases). Germline V gene lookup returns CDR1 SGHRS and CDR2 YFSETQ. The V and J ends lost 3 bases and 1 base respectively, with 12 bases between them. The CDR3 is 15 amino acids. This CDR3 is CASSYEWGGTDTQYF. Here the CDR3 DNA reads TGCGCCAGCAGCTACGAGTGGGGGGGCACAGATACGCAGTATTTT.

This chain joins TRBV24-1 and TRBJ2-5, with 7 bases that match TRBD1. Trimming removed 3 bases from V and 2 bases from J; junction bases left unmatched: 2. The length of the CDR3 is 14 residues. Germline CDR1 is KGHDR and CDR2 is SFDVKD. In DNA, the CDR3 is TGTGCCACCAGTGATGTGACAGGGCAAGAGACCCAGTACTTC. It encodes CATSDVTGQETQYF.

This clone appeared a single time. The chain is built from TRBV30 and TRBJ2-1; 8 bases line up with TRBD2. Trimming cost V 4 bases and J 3 bases; bases outside gene matches: 5. CDR1 and CDR2 from the germline V gene are GTSNPN and SVGIG (reference sequence). There are 14 residues in the CDR3. The DNA of the CDR3 is TGTGCCTGGACCTCGGGGGGGCACTACAATGAGCAGTTCTTC. It translates to CAWTSGGHYNEQFF. The full variable domain, in which reference TRBV30 and TRBJ2-1 provide the parts outside the CDR3, is SQTIHQWPATLVQPVGSPLSLECTVEGTSNPNLYWYRQAAGRGLQLLFYSVGIGQISSEVPQNLSASRPQDRQFILSSKKLLLSDSGFYLCAWTSGGHYNEQFFGPGTRLTVL.